What follows describes a single TCR beta chain. Clones were read by immunoSEQ multiplex PCR, and TCRdb kept only the in-frame ones, dropping some. In the table there are roughly 160,000 clones, approximately 83% of which are singletons. CDR1 is MNHEY and CDR2 is SMNVEV in the germline V gene (reference sequence). V was pared by 6 bases and J by 5 bases, with 8 bases of the junction left unmatched. This CDR3 contains 14 residues. The source of the sample is a study of blood T cell repertoires in COVID-19. Overall study: COVID-19 samples from acute and convalescent phases originated in the United States, Italy and Spain.

Sequencing used peripheral blood. The clonotype was recovered from a man in his sixties with acute or convalescent COVID-19. The gene calls are TRBV27 and TRBJ2-7; 9 bases align to TRBD1. CDR3: CASSRMGTGHEQYF. The CDR3 bases are TGTGCCAGCAGCCGAATGGGGACAGGGCACGAGCAGTACTTC.